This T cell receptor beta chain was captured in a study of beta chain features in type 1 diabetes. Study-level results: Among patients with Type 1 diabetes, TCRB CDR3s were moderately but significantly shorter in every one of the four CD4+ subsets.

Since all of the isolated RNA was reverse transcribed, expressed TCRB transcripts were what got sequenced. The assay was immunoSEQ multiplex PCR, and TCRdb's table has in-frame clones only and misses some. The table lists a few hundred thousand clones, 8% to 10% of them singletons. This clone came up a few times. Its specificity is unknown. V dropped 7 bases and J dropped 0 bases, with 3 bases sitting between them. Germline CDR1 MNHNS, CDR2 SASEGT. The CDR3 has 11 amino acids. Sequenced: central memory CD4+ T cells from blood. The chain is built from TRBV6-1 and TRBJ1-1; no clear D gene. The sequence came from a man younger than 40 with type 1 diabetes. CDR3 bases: TGTGCCAGCATGTTGAACACTGAAGCTTTCTTT. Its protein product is CASMLNTEAFF.